A single sample is the source of the 21 T cell receptor beta chains below, sequenced in a study of cytomegalovirus exposure and HLA in healthy donors (dated by TCRdb to 2017 to 2019). Libraries came from the immunoSEQ multiplex PCR assay. For the multiplex PCR, a mixture combining 60 forward primers for TCR Vbeta segments and 13 reverse primers for TCR Jbeta segments was used. TCRdb limited this immuneACCESS table to in-frame rearrangements with V and J called. A share of clones is missing; checked studies link under half to unresolved V genes, and the rest is unexplained. Within this sample are around 180,000 clones, with 80% of them counted one time only. The ten largest clonotypes hold 6% to 7.5% of the sample. Sequences were obtained from PBMCs. The receptors stem from a man between 25 and 39 years old in good health and CMV-seropositive.

The V gene is TRBV19, the J gene TRBJ2-5, with a possible D match to TRBD1 (6 bases). The V end lost 0 bases, the J end lost 0 bases, and 14 bases lay between the germline ends. Germline values: CDR1 LNHDA, CDR2 SQIVND (reference sequence). This CDR3 has 17 amino acids. In DNA form, the CDR3 reads TGTGCCAGTAGTATAGATCGCGGCAGGGGACACCAAGAGACCCAGTACTTC. Encoded protein: CASSIDRGRGHQETQYF.

This chain connects TRBV10-3 to TRBJ2-1; D remains unclear. Germline CDR1 is ENHRY and CDR2 is SYGVKD. V dropped 5 bases and J dropped 4 bases, with 3 bases sitting between them. The CDR3 has 11 residues. The CDR3 sequence: CAISRYNEQFF. The CDR3 DNA follows: TGTGCCATCAGTCGTTACAATGAGCAGTTCTTC.

This clone was recorded a few times. This chain connects TRBV30 to TRBJ2-7; D not certain. Per the germline V gene, CDR1 is GTSNPN and CDR2 is SVGIG (reference sequence). The V end lost 2 bases, the J end lost 0 bases, and 11 bases lay between the germline ends. This CDR3 is built from 14 residues. CDR3 in DNA: TGTGCCTGGAGTAAAACTCCAACCTCCTACGAGCAGTACTTC. Its protein product is CAWSKTPTSYEQYF.

The V gene is TRBV6-1, the J gene TRBJ2-5; no definite D call. The DNA end is more similar to TRBJ2-7, so the J call may be wrong. The CDR3 spans 13 residues. The germline gives CDR1 MNHNS, CDR2 SASEGT. The CDR3 reads CASSQSGNYEQYF. CDR3 nucleotides: TGTGCCAGCAGTCAGAGTGGTAACTACGAGCAGTACTTC.

This chain joins TRBV6-1 and TRBJ1-3, with 10 nucleotides matching TRBD1. V shed 6 bases and J 4 bases; nucleotides not matched to a gene: 0. The CDR3 is made up of 13 amino acids. Germline-derived CDR1 and CDR2 are MNHNS and SASEGT. In DNA form, the CDR3 reads TGTGCCAGCAGGACAGGGGGCGGAAACACCATATATTTT. Protein sequence: CASRTGGGNTIYF.

In nucleotides, the CDR3 is TGTGCCAGCAGCGTCTCAACTAGCGGGGGGGCGGTAGATACGCAGTATTTT. The encoded protein is CASSVSTSGGAVDTQYF. V and J are TRBV9 and TRBJ2-3; 13 bases map to TRBD2. Per the germline V gene, CDR1 is SGDLS and CDR2 is YYNGEE. Trimming removed 2 bases from V and 5 bases from J; junction bases left unmatched: 8. The CDR3 covers 17 residues.

This clone was picked up a small number of times. J is TRBJ2-1 and V is TRBV30, with 9 bases that match TRBD2. Per the germline V gene, CDR1 is GTSNPN and CDR2 is SVGIG (reference sequence). The junction had 19 bases not matched to a gene; V was cut back by 2 bases and J by 5 bases. This CDR3 is built from 19 residues. The CDR3 DNA reads as TGTGCCTGGAGTCCTAAGGCTCCCCCGTCTCGCGGGAGGGACAATGAGCAGTTCTTC. As protein: CAWSPKAPPSRGRDNEQFF.

The chain couples TRBV7-6 to TRBJ2-5; D remains ambiguous. The J call may be wrong; the DNA end is better matched by TRBJ2-7. The CDR3 contains 14 residues. Germline CDR1 SGHVS, CDR2 FNYEAQ. CDR3 amino acids: CASSFNPGSYEQYF. The CDR3 DNA reads as TGTGCCAGCAGCTTTAACCCAGGCTCCTACGAGCAGTACTTC.

The chain couples TRBV19 to TRBJ1-5, with a tentative D call TRBD1 (6 bases). Germline CDR1 is LNHDA and CDR2 is SQIVND (reference sequence). Trimming cost V 5 bases and J 5 bases, with 13 bases left between them. The CDR3 covers 14 residues. This CDR3 is CASSDRTAYQPQHF. The CDR3 coding sequence is TGTGCCAGTAGTGATCGGACAGCTTATCAGCCCCAGCATTTT.

This clone came up once. The chain employs TRBV27 and TRBJ1-6; D not resolved. The germline gives CDR1 MNHEY, CDR2 SMNVEV (reference sequence). There are 17 residues in the CDR3. Trimming shortened V by 7 bases and J by 0 bases, and 16 bases separated the two germline ends. CDR3 residues: CASTPLFRSSYNSPLHF. The CDR3 DNA sequence: TGTGCCAGCACCCCTTTATTCCGGAGCTCCTATAATTCACCCCTCCACTTT.

A few counts support this clone. The V gene is TRBV4-1, the J gene TRBJ1-5, with D hard to call. The CDR3 runs to 13 residues. CDR1 MGHRA and CDR2 YSYEKL come from the germline V gene. V shed 3 bases and J shed 5 bases, with 8 bases lying between them. CDR3 sequence (DNA): TGCGCCAGCAGCCACGAAACTGATCAGCCCCAGCATTTT. Protein sequence: CASSHETDQPQHF.

V and J are TRBV6-5 and TRBJ2-3, with TRBD2 matching over 8 bases. Germline assignment: CDR1 MNHEY and CDR2 SVGAGI. This CDR3 is built from 13 residues. V was pared by 7 bases and J by 0 bases, with 0 bases of the junction left unmatched. CDR3 coding DNA: TGTGCCAGCAAGCGGGGGAGCACAGATACGCAGTATTTT. Its protein product is CASKRGSTDTQYF.

This chain connects TRBV7-9 to TRBJ2-1; TRBD2 matches 9 bases. CDR3 length: 16 amino acids. J was trimmed by 5 bases and V by 5 bases; bases with no gene match: 10. CDR1 SEHNR and CDR2 FQNEAQ come from the germline V gene (reference sequence). The CDR3 here is CASSPEGLAGHNEQFF. In DNA form, the CDR3 reads TGTGCCAGCAGCCCCGAGGGGCTAGCGGGACACAATGAGCAGTTCTTC.

The V gene is TRBV7-9, the J gene TRBJ2-1; 7 bases are shared with TRBD1. The CDR3 totals 15 residues. Germline values: CDR1 SEHNR, CDR2 FQNEAQ (reference sequence). J gave up 5 bases and V 3 bases, and 7 bases lay outside the gene matches. The CDR3 reads CASSLVRDRDNEQFF. As DNA, the CDR3 is TGTGCCAGCAGCTTGGTCCGGGACAGAGACAATGAGCAGTTCTTC. Variable domain in full (rest from reference TRBV7-9 and TRBJ2-1): DTGVSQNPRHKITKRGQNVTFRCDPISEHNRLYWYRQTLGQGPEFLTYFQNEAQLEKSRLLSDRFSAERPKGSFSTLEIQRTEQGDSAMYLCASSLVRDRDNEQFFGPGTRLTVL.

V usage is TRBV6-5 and J usage is TRBJ2-3; weak D call: TRBD2 (5 bases). The CDR3 covers 13 residues. Germline V lookup: CDR1 MNHEY, CDR2 SVGAGI. CDR3 DNA: TGTGCTGAGTTAAGCGGCAGCACAGATACGCAGTATTTT. Its translation: CAELSGSTDTQYF.

The CDR3: CASSLERGSTDTQYF. The CDR3, as DNA: TGTGCCAGCAGCTTAGAGCGGGGTAGCACAGATACGCAGTATTTT. This chain links TRBV7-9 with TRBJ2-3; 7 bases are shared with TRBD2. The CDR3 totals 15 residues. Germline assignment: CDR1 SEHNR and CDR2 FQNEAQ (reference sequence). Trimming took 1 base from V and 0 from J; bases not matched to a gene: 1.

The genes are TRBV6-6 and TRBJ2-2; 7 bases line up with TRBD1. CDR3 length equals 15 residues. Trimming removed 2 bases from V and 7 bases from J; junction bases left unmatched: 7. Germline values: CDR1 MNHNY, CDR2 SVGAGI (reference sequence). The CDR3 here is CASSYRGQRVGELFF. The CDR3 DNA is TGTGCCAGCAGTTACCGGGGACAGCGCGTCGGGGAGCTGTTTTTT.

This chain connects TRBV9 to TRBJ1-5; the match to TRBD1 covers 10 bases. The germline CDR1 and CDR2 sequences are SGDLS and YYNGEE. The CDR3 sequence is 20 residues long. J lost 2 bases, V lost 3 bases, and 17 bases had no gene match. The CDR3 nucleotides read TGTGCCAGCAGCGCAATCCCCGACAGGGGGCCCGAGCGCGGCAATCAGCCCCAGCATTTT. Translation: CASSAIPDRGPERGNQPQHF.

This clone was recorded only once. This chain uses TRBV28 with TRBJ2-7; D unclear. The CDR3 loop spans 11 amino acids. Germline V gene lookup returns CDR1 MDHEN and CDR2 SYDVKM. V dropped 5 bases and J dropped 2 bases, with 4 bases sitting between them. CDR3 bases: TGTGCCAGCAGTCCAGCCTACGAGCAGTACTTC. Its translation: CASSPAYEQYF.

This rearrangement joins TRBV6-1 to TRBJ2-2; a weak D match, TRBD2 (5 bases). Trimming cost V 9 bases and J 1 base, with 9 bases left between them. The CDR3 spans 13 residues. From germline, CDR1 is MNHNS and CDR2 SASEGT. In DNA form, the CDR3 reads TGTGCCAGTGGGAGATGGAACACCGGGGAGCTGTTTTTT. Translating gives CASGRWNTGELFF.

The gene calls are TRBV7-2 and TRBJ1-1, with D unresolved. Germline values: CDR1 SGHTA, CDR2 FQGNSA. V was shortened by 2 bases and J by 1 base, with 8 bases between the two germline ends. CDR3 length: 14 residues. The CDR3 region is CASSLIRGNTEAFF. The CDR3 coding sequence is TGTGCCAGCAGCTTAATTCGCGGGAACACTGAAGCTTTCTTT.